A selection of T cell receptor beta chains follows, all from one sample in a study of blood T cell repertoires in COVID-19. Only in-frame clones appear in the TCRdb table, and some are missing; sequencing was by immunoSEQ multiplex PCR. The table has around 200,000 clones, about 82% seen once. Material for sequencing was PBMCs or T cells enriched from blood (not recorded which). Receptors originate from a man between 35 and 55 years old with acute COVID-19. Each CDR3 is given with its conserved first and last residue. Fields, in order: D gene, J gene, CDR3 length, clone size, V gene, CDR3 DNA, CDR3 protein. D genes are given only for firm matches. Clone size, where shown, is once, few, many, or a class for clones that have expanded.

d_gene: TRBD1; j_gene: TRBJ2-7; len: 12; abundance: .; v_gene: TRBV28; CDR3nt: TGTGCCATCACCAGGGGGTCCTACGAGCAGTACTTC; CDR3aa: CAITRGSYEQYF
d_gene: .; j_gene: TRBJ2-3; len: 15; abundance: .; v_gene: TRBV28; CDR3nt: TGTGCCAGCAGTTCGGAGGGCGGTTTGTTAGATACGCAGTATTTT; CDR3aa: CASSSEGGLLDTQYF
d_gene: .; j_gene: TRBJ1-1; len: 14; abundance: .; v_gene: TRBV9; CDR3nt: TGTGCCAGCAGCGCCACGGGACAAAACACTGAAGCTTTCTTT; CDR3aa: CASSATGQNTEAFF
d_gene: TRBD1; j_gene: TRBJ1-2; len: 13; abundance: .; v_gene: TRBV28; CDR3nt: TGTGCCAGCAGCGCCCCCGGGACAGATGGCTACACCTTC; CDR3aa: CASSAPGTDGYTF
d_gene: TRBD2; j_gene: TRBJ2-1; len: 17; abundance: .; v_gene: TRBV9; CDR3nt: TGTGCCAGCAGCGGGTCGATAGCGGGAATCTCCTACAATGAGCAGTTCTTC; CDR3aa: CASSGSIAGISYNEQFF
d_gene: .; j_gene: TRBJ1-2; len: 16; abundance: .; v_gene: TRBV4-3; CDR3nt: TGCGCCAGCAGCCAAGATCGATCTCCAGGGGTGACTGGCTACACCTTC; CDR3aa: CASSQDRSPGVTGYTF
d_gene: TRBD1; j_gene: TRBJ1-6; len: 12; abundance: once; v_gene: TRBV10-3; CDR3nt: TGTGCCACCGGGACAGCAAATTCACCCCTCCACTTT; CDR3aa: CATGTANSPLHF
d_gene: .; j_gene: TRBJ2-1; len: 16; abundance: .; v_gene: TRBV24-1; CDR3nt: TGTGCCACCAGTGACCATCGCAAGAGTATGTCGTCGCTGCAGTTCTTC; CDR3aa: CATSDHRKSMSSLQFF
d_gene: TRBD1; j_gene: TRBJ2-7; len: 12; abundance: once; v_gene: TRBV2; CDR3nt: TGTGCCAGCGACAGGGCGAGCTACGAGCAGTACTTC; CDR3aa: CASDRASYEQYF
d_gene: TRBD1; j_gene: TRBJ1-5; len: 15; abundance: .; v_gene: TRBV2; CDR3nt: TGTGCCAGCAGTCCGAGCTCGGGACAGGCCGGGCCCCAGCATTTT; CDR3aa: CASSPSSGQAGPQHF
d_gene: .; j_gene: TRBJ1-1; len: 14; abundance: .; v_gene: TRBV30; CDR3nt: TGTGCCTGGAGTGTTACCTCAGGGGAAACTGAAGCTTTCTTT; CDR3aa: CAWSVTSGETEAFF
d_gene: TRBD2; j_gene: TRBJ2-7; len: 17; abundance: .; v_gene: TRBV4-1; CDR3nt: TGCGCCAGCAGCCAAGGACTAGCGGGAGTCGGATCCTACGAGCAGTACTTC; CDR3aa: CASSQGLAGVGSYEQYF
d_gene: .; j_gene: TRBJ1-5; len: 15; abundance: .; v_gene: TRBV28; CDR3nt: TGTGCCAGCAGCCACCGACAAACGGGGAATCAGCCCCAGCATTTT; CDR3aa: CASSHRQTGNQPQHF
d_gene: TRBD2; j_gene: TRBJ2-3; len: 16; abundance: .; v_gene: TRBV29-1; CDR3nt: TGCAGCGTTGACCTCGGGGCGGGGGAAAGCACAGATACGCAGTATTTT; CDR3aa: CSVDLGAGESTDTQYF
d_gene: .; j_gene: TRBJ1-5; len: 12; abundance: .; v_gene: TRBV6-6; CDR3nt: TGTGCCAGCCTTCGGGGGGATCAGCCCCAGCATTTT; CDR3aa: CASLRGDQPQHF
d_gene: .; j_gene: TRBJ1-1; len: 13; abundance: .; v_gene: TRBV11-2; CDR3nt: TGTGCCAGCAGCTTAGACAGGGGTGCTGAAGCTTTCTTT; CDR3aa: CASSLDRGAEAFF
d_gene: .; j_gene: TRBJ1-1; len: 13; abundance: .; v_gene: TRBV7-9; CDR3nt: TGTGCCAGCAGCTTAGAGGGGATCACCGAAGCTTTCTTT; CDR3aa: CASSLEGITEAFF
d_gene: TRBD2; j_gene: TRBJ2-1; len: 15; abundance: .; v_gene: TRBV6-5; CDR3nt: TGTGCCAGCAGCCCCACTAGCGGGCTCTACAATGAGCAGTTCTTC; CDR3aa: CASSPTSGLYNEQFF
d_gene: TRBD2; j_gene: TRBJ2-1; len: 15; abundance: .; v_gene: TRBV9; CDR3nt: TGTGCCAGCAGCCCCGGGATAGCGGGGTTCAATGAGCAGTTCTTC; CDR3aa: CASSPGIAGFNEQFF
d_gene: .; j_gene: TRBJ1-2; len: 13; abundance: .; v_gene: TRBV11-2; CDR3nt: TGTGCCAGCAGCTTAGGACAGTTTATCGGCTACACCTTC; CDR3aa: CASSLGQFIGYTF
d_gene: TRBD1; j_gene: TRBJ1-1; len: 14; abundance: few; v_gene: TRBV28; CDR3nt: TGTGCCAGCATTGAGTTGGACAGGACTCCCGAAGCTTTCTTT; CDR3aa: CASIELDRTPEAFF
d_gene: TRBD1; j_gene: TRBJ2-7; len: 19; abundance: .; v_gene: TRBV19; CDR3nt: TGTGCCAGTAGTCCAAAATCGACAGGGGGCCCAAGAAGCTCCTACGAGCAGTACTTC; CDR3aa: CASSPKSTGGPRSSYEQYF
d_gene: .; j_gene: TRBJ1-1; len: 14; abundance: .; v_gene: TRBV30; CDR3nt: TGTGCCTGGAGTCAGACTGGGAGGAACACTGAAGCTTTCTTT; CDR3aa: CAWSQTGRNTEAFF
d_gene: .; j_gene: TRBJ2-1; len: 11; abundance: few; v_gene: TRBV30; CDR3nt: TGTGCCCGCCACCTTGGGCATGAGCAGTTCTTC; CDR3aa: CARHLGHEQFF
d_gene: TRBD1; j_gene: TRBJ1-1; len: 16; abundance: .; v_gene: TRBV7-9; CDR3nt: TGTGCCAGCAGCTACGACAGGGCTCTTATGAACACTGAAGCTTTCTTT; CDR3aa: CASSYDRALMNTEAFF
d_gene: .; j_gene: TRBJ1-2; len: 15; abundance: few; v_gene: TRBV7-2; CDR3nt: TGTGCCAGCAGCTTAGCGACGGGAGGTAACTATGGCTACACCTTC; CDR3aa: CASSLATGGNYGYTF
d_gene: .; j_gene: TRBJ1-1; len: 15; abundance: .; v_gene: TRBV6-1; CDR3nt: TGTGCCAGCAGTGAAGCGTGGGACTTGAACACTGAAGCTTTCTTT; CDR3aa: CASSEAWDLNTEAFF
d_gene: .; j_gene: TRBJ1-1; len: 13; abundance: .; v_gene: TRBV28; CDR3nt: TGTGCCAGTTGGGGGCGTTTGAACACTGAAGCTTTCTTT; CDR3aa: CASWGRLNTEAFF
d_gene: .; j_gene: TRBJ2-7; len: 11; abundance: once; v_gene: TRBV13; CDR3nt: TGTGCCAGCGGCCAGGTCGATGAGCAGTACTTC; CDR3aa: CASGQVDEQYF
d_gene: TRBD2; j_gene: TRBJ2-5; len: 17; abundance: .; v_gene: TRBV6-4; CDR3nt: TGTGCCAGCAGTGACCCCTTCGGGACTAGCAACCAAGAGACCCAGTACTTC; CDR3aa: CASSDPFGTSNQETQYF
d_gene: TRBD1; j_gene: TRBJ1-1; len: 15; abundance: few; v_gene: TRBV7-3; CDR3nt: TGTGCCAGCAGCTTACAGGGGGCCGTAGGTACTGAAGCTTTCTTT; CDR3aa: CASSLQGAVGTEAFF
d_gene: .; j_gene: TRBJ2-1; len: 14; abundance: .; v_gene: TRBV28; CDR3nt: TGTGCCAGCACCGCCGTACTTTCCAACAATGAGCAGTTCTTC; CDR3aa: CASTAVLSNNEQFF
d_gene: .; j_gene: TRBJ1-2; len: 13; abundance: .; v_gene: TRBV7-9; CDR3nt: TGTGCCAGCAGCTTAGCGGACAGCTATGGCTACACCTTC; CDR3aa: CASSLADSYGYTF
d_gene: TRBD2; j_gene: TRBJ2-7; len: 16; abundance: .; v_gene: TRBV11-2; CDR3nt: TGTGCCAGCAGCTTAGTGGTGGGCGGGAGGAAAAGCGAGCAGTACTTC; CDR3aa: CASSLVVGGRKSEQYF
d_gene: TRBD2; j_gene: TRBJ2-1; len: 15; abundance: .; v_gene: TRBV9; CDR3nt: TGTGCCAGCAGCTCACGGACTAGCGTGAAGGATGAGCAGTTCTTC; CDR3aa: CASSSRTSVKDEQFF
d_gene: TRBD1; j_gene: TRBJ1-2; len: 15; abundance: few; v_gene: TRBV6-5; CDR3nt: TGTGCCAGCAGCAGTGGACAGGGGAGTTTATGGGGCTACACCTTC; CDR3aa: CASSSGQGSLWGYTF
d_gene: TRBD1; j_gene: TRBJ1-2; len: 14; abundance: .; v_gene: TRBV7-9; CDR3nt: TGTGCCAGCAGCTTAACACAGGGGAGCTATGGCTACACCTTC; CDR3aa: CASSLTQGSYGYTF
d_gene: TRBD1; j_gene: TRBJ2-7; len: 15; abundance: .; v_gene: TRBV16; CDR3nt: TGTGCCAGCAGCCCTTTCTTAGGACAGGGGAACGAGCAGTACTTC; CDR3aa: CASSPFLGQGNEQYF
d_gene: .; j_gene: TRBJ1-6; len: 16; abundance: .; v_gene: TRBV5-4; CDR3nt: TGTGCCAGCAGCTGGGACAAAGGGGGCTATAATTCACCCCTCCACTTT; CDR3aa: CASSWDKGGYNSPLHF
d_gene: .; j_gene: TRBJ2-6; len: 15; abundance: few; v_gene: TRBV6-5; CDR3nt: TGTGCCAGCAGCTTTGCGGGCTCTGGGGCCAACGTCCTGACTTTC; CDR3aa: CASSFAGSGANVLTF
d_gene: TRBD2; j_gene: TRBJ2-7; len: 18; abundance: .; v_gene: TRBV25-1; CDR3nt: TGTGCCAGCAGTGCGGAAATAGCGGGAGGGCCCTGGGACCACGAGCAGTACTTC; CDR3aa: CASSAEIAGGPWDHEQYF
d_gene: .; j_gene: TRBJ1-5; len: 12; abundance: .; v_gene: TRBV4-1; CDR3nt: TGCGCCAGCAGCAACACGAATCAGCCCCAGCATTTT; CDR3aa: CASSNTNQPQHF
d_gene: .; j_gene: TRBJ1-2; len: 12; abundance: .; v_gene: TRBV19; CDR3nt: TGTGCCAGTAGTGCCACAGACTATGGCTACACCTTC; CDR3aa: CASSATDYGYTF
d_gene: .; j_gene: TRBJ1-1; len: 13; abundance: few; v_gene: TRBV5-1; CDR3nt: TGCGCCAGCAGCTTACAAGGGGACACTGAAGCTTTCTTT; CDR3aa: CASSLQGDTEAFF
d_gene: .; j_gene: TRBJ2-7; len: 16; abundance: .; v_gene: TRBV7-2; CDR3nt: TGTGCCAGCAGCTTAGCTAGGCCAGGAGGGGCCTACGAGCAGTACTTC; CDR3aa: CASSLARPGGAYEQYF
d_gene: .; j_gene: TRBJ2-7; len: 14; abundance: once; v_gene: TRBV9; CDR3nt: TGTGCCAGCAGCGTATTTGAGGGATCCACCGAGCAGTACTTC; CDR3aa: CASSVFEGSTEQYF
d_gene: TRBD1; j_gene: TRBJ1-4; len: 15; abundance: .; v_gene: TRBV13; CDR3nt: TGTGCCAGCAGCCCTAGACAGGGGGGTGGCGAAAAACTGTTTTTT; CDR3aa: CASSPRQGGGEKLFF
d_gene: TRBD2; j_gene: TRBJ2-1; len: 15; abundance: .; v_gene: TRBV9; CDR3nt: TGTGCCAGCAGCGTCCTAGCGGGAGCCTACAATGAGCAGTTCTTC; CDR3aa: CASSVLAGAYNEQFF
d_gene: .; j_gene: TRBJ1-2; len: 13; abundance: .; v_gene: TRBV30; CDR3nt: TGTGCCTGGAGAGAGACAGTAAACTATGGCTACACCTTC; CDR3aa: CAWRETVNYGYTF